This paragraph reports one T cell receptor beta chain. What antigen it recognizes has not been identified. One base away there is no much larger clone; base qualities are not given. TCRbeta CDR3 regions were amplified from genomic DNA using the immunoSEQ Assay, a bias-controlled multiplex PCR. In the original analysis: Nucleated cell counts per sample were estimated from amplification of reference gene primers within the assay. To quantify the absolute abundance of each unique TCRbeta CDR3 rearrangement, sequence reads were collapsed and filtered. Productive Simpson clonality was computed per sample as the square root of Simpson's diversity index over productive rearrangements. TCRdb obtained this table from immuneACCESS and retained in-frame rearrangements with V and J assigned. These tables miss some clones; where compared with another copy, unresolved V genes account for less than half of the shortfall, and the remainder is unexplained. V, J and clone size derive from that table, while D and trimming were established from the DNA sequence. This sample holds around 200,000 clones; 83% were observed only once. The ten largest clones represent around 1.3% of the sample.

The sample belongs to a study of blood T cell repertoires in COVID-19 (TCRdb year 2020). As for the study more broadly: Samples covering the acute and convalescent phases of COVID-19 were provided by collaborators in the United States, Italy and Spain. The material from the prospective study consisted of cDNA or gDNA derived from T cells, B-cell-depleted T cells, or PBMCs. Deeply sampled blood TCRbeta repertoires from subjects exposed to, actively infected with, or recovered from COVID-19 were included in the dataset. The repertoires were made available in a free public database intended to serve as a resource for research on the immune response to SARS-CoV-2. Samples came from the ongoing ImmuneRACE study (first 160 participants) plus 1,254 subjects from 6 global collaborators. Sample metadata almost always included a de-identified subject ID, COVID-19 status, age in years and sex. Where available, HLA class I and class II types were taken from metadata supplied by the sample provider and were not determined by assay-based typing. On the study overall, not on this receptor specifically: The amount of clinical and demographic metadata varied by source and participant and was provided uncurated.

V and J lose 6 bases and 0 bases, and a span of 12 bases separates them. CDR1 and CDR2 were assigned from the germline V gene (reference sequence) as LNHDA and SQIVND. From the cysteine up to the phenylalanine, the CDR3 has a length of 16 residues. The CDR3 DNA has 48 bases and is translated from base 1. In Seattle, one collaborating source enrolled patients while the infection was active and tracked those patients longitudinally over the course of disease. Each collaborating institution followed its own protocols to collect whole blood in K2EDTA tubes. For TCRbeta analysis, collaborators shipped samples as frozen whole blood, isolated PBMCs, or DNA extracted from either of those sample types.

The receptor chain draws on TRBV19 and TRBJ1-6, with the identity of the D gene unclear. This sequence was found in a woman aged 30 to 39 with COVID-19, enrolled during active disease. Source material: peripheral blood. In nucleotides, the sequence is TGTGCCAGTAGGAGCGGGTCGAGCTCCTATAATTCACCCCTCCACTTT. This codes for CASRSGSSSYNSPLHF.